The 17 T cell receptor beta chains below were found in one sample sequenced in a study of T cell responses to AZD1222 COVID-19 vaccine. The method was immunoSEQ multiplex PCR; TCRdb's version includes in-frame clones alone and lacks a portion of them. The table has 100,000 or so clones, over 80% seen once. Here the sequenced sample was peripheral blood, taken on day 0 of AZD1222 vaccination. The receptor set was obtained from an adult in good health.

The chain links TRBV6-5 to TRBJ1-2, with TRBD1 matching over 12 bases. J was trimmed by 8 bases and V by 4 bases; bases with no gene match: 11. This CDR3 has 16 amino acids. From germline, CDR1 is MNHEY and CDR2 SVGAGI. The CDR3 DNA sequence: TGTGCCAGCAGTTCAGGGACAGGGGGCCTTGTGCGAGGCTACACCTTC. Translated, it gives CASSSGTGGLVRGYTF.

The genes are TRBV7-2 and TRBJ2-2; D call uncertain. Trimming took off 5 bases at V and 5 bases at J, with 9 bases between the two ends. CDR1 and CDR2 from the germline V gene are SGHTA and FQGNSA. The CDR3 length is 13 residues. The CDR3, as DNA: TGTGCCAGCAGCATCGGGCTAACCGGGGAGCTGTTTTTT. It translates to CASSIGLTGELFF.

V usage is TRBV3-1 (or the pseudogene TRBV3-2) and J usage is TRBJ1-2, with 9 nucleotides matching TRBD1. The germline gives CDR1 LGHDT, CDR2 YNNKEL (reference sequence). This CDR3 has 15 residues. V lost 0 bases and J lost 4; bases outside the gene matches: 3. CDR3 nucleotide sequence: TGTGCCAGCAGCCAAGACGGGACAGGGTTCTATGGCTACACCTTC. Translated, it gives CASSQDGTGFYGYTF.

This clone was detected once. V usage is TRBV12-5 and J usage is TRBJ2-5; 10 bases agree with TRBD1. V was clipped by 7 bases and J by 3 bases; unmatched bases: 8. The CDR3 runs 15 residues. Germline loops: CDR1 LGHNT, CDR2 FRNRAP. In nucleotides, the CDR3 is TGTGCTAGTGCCGTCGACAGGGGGCGAAAAGAGACCCAGTACTTC. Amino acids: CASAVDRGRKETQYF.

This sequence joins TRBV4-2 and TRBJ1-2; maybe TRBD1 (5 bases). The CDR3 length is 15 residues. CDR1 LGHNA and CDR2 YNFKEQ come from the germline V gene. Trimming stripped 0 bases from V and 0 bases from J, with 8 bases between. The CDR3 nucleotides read TGTGCCAGCAGCCAAGAGGCGGGGGCTAACTATGGCTACACCTTC. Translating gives CASSQEAGANYGYTF.

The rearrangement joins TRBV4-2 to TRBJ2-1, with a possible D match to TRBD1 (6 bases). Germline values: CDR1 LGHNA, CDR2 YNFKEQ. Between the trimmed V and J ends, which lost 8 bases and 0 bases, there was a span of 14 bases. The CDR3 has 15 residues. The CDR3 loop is CASQLAGDSYNEQFF. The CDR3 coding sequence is TGTGCCAGCCAACTCGCAGGGGACTCCTACAATGAGCAGTTCTTC.

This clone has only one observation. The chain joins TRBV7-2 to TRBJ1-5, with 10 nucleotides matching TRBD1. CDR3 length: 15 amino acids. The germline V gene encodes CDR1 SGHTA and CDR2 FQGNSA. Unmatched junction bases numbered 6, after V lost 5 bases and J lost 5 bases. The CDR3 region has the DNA TGTGCCAGCAGCAGGGGGACAGGGGATTATCAGCCCCAGCATTTT. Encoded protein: CASSRGTGDYQPQHF.

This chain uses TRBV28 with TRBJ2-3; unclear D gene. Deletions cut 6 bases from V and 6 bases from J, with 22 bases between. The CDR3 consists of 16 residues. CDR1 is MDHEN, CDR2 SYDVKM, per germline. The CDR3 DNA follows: TGTGCCAGCAGCAGACCCCTGGCTGGGCGGTTGGATACGCAGTATTTT. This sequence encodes CASSRPLAGRLDTQYF.

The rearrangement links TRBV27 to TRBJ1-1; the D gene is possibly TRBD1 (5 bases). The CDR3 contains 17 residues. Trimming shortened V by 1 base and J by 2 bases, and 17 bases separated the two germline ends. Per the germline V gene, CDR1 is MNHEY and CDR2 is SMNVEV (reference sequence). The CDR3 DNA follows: TGTGCCAGCAGTTTATATCGGGCTAACAGGAAAAACACTGAAGCTTTCTTT. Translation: CASSLYRANRKNTEAFF.

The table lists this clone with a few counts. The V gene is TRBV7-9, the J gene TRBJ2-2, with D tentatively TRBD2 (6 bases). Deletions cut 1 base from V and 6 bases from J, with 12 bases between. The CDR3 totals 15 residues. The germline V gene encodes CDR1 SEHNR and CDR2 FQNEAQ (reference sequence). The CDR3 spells CASSLVGGKAGELFF. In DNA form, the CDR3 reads TGTGCCAGCAGCTTAGTAGGAGGGAAGGCCGGGGAGCTGTTTTTT.

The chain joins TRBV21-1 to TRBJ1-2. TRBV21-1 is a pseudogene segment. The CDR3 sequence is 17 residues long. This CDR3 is CASSKDTPDPANYGYTF. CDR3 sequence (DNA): TGTGCCAGCAGCAAAGACACTCCCGACCCCGCTAACTATGGCTACACCTTC.

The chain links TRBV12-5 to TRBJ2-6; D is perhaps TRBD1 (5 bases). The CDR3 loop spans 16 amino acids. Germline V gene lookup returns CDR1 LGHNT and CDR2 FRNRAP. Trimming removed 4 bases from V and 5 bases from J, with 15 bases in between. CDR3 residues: CASGYDSDDRANVLTF. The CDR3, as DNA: TGTGCTAGTGGTTACGACAGCGACGACCGGGCCAACGTCCTGACTTTC.

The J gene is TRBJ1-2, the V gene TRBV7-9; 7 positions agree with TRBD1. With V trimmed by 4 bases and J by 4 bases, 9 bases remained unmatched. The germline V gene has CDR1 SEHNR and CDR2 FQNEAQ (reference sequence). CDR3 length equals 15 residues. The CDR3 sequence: CASSSPNRGAYGYTF. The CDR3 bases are TGTGCCAGCAGCTCACCCAACAGGGGAGCCTATGGCTACACCTTC.

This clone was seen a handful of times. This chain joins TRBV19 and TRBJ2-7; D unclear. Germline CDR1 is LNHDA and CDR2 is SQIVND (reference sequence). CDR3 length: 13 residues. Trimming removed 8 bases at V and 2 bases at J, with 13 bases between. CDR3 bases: TGTGCCAGTGCGACCCCCCCCACCTACGAGCAGTACTTC. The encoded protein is CASATPPTYEQYF.

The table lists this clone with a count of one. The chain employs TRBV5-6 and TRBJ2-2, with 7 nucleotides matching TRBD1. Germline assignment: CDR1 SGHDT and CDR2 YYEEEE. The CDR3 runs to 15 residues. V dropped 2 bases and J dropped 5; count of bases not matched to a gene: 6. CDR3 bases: TGTGCCAGCAGCTTTAGACAGGGATGGACCGGGGAGCTGTTTTTT. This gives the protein CASSFRQGWTGELFF.

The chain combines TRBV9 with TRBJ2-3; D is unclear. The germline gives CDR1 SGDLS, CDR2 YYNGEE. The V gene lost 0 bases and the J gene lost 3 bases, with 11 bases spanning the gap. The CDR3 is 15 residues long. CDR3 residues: CASSVVGWSTDTQYF. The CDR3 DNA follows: TGTGCCAGCAGCGTAGTCGGATGGTCGACAGATACGCAGTATTTT.

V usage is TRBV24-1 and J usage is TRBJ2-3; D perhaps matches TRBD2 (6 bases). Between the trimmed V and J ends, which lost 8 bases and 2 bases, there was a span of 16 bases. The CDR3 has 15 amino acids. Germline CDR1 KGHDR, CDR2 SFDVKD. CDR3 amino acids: CATMGSGDYTDTQYF. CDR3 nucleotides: TGTGCCACCATGGGTTCGGGGGATTACACAGATACGCAGTATTTT.